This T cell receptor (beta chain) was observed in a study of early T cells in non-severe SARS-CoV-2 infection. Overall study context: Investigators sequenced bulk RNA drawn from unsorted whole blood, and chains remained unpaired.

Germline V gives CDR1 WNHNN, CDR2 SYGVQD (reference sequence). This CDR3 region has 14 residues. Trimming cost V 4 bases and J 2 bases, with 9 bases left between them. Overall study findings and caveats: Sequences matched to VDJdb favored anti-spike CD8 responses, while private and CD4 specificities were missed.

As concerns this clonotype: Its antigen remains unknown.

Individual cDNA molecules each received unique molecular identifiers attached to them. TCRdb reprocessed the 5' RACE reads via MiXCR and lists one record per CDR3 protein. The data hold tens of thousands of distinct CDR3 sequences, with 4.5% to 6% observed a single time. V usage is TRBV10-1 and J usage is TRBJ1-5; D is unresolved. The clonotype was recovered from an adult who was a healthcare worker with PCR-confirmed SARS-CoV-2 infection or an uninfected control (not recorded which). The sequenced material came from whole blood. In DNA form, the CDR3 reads TGCGCCAGCAGTGCCGGGGTGGGCAATCAGCCCCAGCATTTT. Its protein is CASSAGVGNQPQHF.